The source of this T cell receptor beta chain is a study of blood T cell repertoires in COVID-19. Overall study context: The samples span acute and convalescent COVID-19 from the United States, Italy and Spain. In each case, the material was cDNA or gDNA derived from T cells, B-cell-depleted T cells, or PBMCs.

As handled by the study authors: Amplifying reference gene primers gave estimates of nucleated cell counts. The assay was immunoSEQ multiplex PCR, and TCRdb's table has in-frame clones only and misses some. V and J calls and clone size are given by that table; D and trimming were obtained from the DNA. The sample carries approximately 400,000 clones, 80% to 90% recorded once. Trimming removed 5 bases from V and 9 bases from J; junction bases left unmatched: 13. Germline V gene data show CDR1 as LNHDA and CDR2 as SQIVND (reference sequence). The CDR3 has 16 residues. In its sample, this clone was seen a few times.

Sequenced material: peripheral blood. The chain links TRBV19 to TRBJ2-1; 10 positions match TRBD2. The source is a man between 35 and 55 years old with acute or convalescent COVID-19. CDR3 in DNA: TGTGCCAGTAGTGAACTAGCGGGGAGCCCGACGGGTGAGCAGTTCTTC. Translated: CASSELAGSPTGEQFF.